This TCR beta chain was sequenced for a study of CD8 T cells in Susac syndrome. Sequencing of TCR beta drew on CD8+ and CD4+ T cells from blood. FACS was used to enrich TEMRA cells, whereas the CD8+ and CD4+ T cells were obtained by negative isolation. RNA amounts of 0.5 to 1 ug underwent reverse transcription with random hexamers. The CDR3 of TCR beta was amplified by immunoSEQ multiplex PCR across 54 Vbeta and 13 Jbeta. One entry per CDR3 protein, called by TCRdb with MiXCR from the immunoSEQ multiplex PCR reads. The sample carries roughly 110,000 distinct CDR3 sequences, 85% to 95% recorded once. This clonotype was observed a handful of times. Trimming removed 1 base from V and 4 bases from J, with 8 bases in between. CDR3 size: 13 residues. Per germline, CDR1 SGHDT and CDR2 YYEEEE.

The rearrangement uses TRBV5-6 and TRBJ1-1; D is possibly TRBD1 (5 bases). The clonotype originates from a human donor in good health. The sample consisted of CD4+ T cells from PBMCs. CDR3 sequence: CASSLQGSTEAFF. CDR3 coding DNA: TGTGCCAGCAGCTTGCAGGGCTCCACTGAAGCTTTCTTT.